The present T cell receptor beta chain was sequenced within a study of Ad26.COV2.S vaccination and SARS-CoV-2 variants. The treatment: approximately 18 received Ad26.COV2.S at low or high dose, single or two shots; several received placebo; per-sample allocation not given. Vaccine and placebo recipients were sampled on day 63 after the first injection. Libraries were prepared by immunoSEQ multiplex PCR; TCRdb keeps only in-frame clonotypes and omits some of them. The sample consists of about 350,000 clones, around 89% of them appearing once. Germline loops: CDR1 LGHDT, CDR2 YNNKEL (reference sequence). The CDR3 spans 14 residues. Trimming removed 1 base at V and 5 bases at J, with 11 bases between.

The sample consisted of peripheral blood, taken in a trial of Ad26.COV2.S vaccine versus placebo. The V gene is TRBV3-1 (or the pseudogene TRBV3-2), the J gene TRBJ2-5, with D unresolved. This TCR derives from a person between 18 and 60 years old who received the Ad26.COV2.S COVID-19 vaccine or a placebo. CDR3 nucleotides: TGTGCCAGCAGCCAAGTTGGTGGGCGCGAGACCCAGTACTTC. Translated: CASSQVGGRETQYF.